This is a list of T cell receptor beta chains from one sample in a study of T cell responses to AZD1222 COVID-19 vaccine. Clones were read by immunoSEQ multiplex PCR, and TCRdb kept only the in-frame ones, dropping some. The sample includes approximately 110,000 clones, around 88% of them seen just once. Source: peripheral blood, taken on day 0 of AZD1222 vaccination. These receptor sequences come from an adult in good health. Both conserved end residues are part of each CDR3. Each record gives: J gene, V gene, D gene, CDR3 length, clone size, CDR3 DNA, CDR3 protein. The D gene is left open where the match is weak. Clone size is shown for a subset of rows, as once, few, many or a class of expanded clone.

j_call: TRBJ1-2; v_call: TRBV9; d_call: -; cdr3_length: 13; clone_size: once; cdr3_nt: TGTGCCAGCAGCGTAACAGGCAACTATGGCTACACCTTC; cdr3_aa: CASSVTGNYGYTF
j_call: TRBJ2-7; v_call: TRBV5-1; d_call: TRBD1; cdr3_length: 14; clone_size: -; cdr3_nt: TGCGCCAGCAGCTTGGACAGGGGGTGGTACGAGCAGTACTTC; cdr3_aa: CASSLDRGWYEQYF
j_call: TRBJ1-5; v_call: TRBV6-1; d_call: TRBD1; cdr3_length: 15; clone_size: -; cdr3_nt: TGTGCCAGCAGTGAAGCAACAGGGGGCAATCAGCCCCAGCATTTT; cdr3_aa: CASSEATGGNQPQHF
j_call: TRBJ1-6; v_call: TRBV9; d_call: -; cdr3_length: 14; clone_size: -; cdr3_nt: TGTGCCAGCAGCGAGGGGGGTAGCAATTCACCCCTCCACTTT; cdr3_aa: CASSEGGSNSPLHF
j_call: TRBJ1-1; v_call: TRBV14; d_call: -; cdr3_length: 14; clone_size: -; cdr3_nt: TGTGCCAGCAGCCAACCGACAGGAGGTACTGAAGCTTTCTTT; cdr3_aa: CASSQPTGGTEAFF
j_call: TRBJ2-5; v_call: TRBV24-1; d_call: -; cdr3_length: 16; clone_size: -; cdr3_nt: TGTGCCACCAGTGATTTGCAAGGGGCCAGCCAAGAGACCCAGTACTTC; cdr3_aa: CATSDLQGASQETQYF
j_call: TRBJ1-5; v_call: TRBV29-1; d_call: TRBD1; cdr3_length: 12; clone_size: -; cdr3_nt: TGCAGCGTTTGGGACAGGTTTCAGCCCCAGCATTTT; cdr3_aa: CSVWDRFQPQHF
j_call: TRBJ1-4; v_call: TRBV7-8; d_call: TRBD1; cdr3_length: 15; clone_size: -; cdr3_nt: TGTGCCAGCAGCACTTACAGGGGCGTAGAAGAAAAACTGTTTTTT; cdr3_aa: CASSTYRGVEEKLFF
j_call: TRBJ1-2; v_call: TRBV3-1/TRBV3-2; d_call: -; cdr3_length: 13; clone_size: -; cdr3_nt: TGTGCCAGCAGCCAATTCATAGGGGAGGGCTACACCTTC; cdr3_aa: CASSQFIGEGYTF
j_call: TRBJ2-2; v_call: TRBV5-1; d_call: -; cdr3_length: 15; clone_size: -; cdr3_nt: TGCGCCAGCAGCTTGAGGCAGGATCCAGGCGGGGAGCTGTTTTTT; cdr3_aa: CASSLRQDPGGELFF
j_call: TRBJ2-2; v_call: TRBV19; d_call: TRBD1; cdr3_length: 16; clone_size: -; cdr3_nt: TGTGCCAGTAGTGTTGCCGGGACAGGCAAAACCGGGGAGCTGTTTTTT; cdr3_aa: CASSVAGTGKTGELFF
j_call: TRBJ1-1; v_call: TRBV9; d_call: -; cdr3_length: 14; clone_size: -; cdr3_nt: TGTGCCAGCAGCCCCCGTTGGGGGAACACTGAAGCTTTCTTT; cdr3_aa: CASSPRWGNTEAFF
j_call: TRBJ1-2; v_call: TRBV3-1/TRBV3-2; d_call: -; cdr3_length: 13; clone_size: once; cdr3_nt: TGTGCCAGCAGCCTCGGGCGGGGTGATGGCTACACCTTC; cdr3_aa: CASSLGRGDGYTF
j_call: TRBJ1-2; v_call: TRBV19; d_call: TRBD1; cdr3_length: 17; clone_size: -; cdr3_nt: TGTGCCAGTAGTTCATCCTGGGACAGGGACGGAGACTATGGCTACACCTTC; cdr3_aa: CASSSSWDRDGDYGYTF
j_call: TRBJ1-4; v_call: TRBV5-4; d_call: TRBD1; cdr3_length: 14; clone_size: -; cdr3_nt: TGTGCCAGCAGAGGACAGGGAACTAATGAAAAACTGTTTTTT; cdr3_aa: CASRGQGTNEKLFF
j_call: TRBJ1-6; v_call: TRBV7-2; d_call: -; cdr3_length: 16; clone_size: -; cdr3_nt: TGTGCCAGCAGCTTAGCGTACGTGACAGATAATTCACCCCTCCACTTT; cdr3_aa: CASSLAYVTDNSPLHF
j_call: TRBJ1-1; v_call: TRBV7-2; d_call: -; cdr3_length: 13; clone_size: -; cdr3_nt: TGTGCCAGCAGCTTATTTTGGGACACTGAAGCTTTCTTT; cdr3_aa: CASSLFWDTEAFF
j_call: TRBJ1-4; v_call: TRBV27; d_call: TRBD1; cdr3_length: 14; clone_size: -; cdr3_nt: TGTGCCAGCAGACCGGGACAGGGCGGCGGAAAACTGTTTTTT; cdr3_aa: CASRPGQGGGKLFF
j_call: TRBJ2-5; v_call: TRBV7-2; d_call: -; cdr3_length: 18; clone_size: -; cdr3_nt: TGTGCCAGCAGCTTAGCGCTGCTAGCCTCTTCCTCAGGAGAGACCCAGTACTTC; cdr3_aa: CASSLALLASSSGETQYF
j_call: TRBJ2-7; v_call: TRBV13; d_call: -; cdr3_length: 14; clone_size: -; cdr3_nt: TGTGCCAGCAGCGCAATGGGGGCGCTCTACGAGCAGTACTTC; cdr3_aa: CASSAMGALYEQYF
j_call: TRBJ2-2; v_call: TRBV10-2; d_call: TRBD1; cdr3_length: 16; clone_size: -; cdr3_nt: TGCGCCAGCTTGGGGGCGGGGACAGGGGACACCGGGGAGCTGTTTTTT; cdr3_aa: CASLGAGTGDTGELFF
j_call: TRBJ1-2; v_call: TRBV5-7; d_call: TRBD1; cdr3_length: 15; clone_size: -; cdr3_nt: TGTGCCAGCAGCGGAACACAGGGGAGGAACTATGGCTACACCTTC; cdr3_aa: CASSGTQGRNYGYTF
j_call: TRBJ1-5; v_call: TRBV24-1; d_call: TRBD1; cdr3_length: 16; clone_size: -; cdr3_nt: TGTGCCACCAGTGATTCTATCGGGACAGTCAATCAGCCCCAGCATTTT; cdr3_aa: CATSDSIGTVNQPQHF